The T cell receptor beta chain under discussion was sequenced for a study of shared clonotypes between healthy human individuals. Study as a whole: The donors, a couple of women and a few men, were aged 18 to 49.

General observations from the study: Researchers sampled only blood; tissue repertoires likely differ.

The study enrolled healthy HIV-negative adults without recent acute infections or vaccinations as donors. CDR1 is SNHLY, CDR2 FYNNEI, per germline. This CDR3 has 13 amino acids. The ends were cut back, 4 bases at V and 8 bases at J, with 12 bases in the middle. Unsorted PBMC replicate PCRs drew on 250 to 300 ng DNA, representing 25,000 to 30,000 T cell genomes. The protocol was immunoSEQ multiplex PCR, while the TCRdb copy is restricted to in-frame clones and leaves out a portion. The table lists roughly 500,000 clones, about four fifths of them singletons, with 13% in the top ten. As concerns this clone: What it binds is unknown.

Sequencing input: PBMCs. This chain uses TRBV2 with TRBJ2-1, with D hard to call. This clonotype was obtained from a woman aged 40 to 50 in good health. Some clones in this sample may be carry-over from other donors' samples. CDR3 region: CASSGLPGYEQFF. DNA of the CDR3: TGTGCCAGCAGTGGCTTACCCGGGTATGAGCAGTTCTTC.